This TCR beta chain was observed in a study of T-cell reconstitution after alpha-beta-depleted transplantation in children. Study-level results: Diversity and T-cell counts at one year after transplant derived mostly from new T cells. Reported findings indicate that, about two months after transplant, alpha-beta T cells came from several hundred expanded clones, which were derived from non-depleted graft cells.

V was clipped by 5 bases and J by 0 bases, with 12 bases between them. CDR1 is MNHEY, CDR2 SVGEGT, per germline. CDR3 length: 15 residues. As to this clonotype: Its antigen is currently unknown.

A TCRbeta library incorporating unique molecular identifiers was prepared. TCRdb called the PCR reads again in MiXCR, with one record for every CDR3 protein. The profile covers just over 950,000 distinct CDR3 sequences, with about 29% appearing a single time and about 28% taken by the ten largest. The rearrangement joins TRBV6-2 or TRBV6-3 to TRBJ2-3; TRBD2 might be the D (5 bases). The receptor comes from a boy younger than two who had a stem cell transplant for SCID, so the T cells may come from the graft donor. The source material was PBMCs, mostly from graft donor cells, sampled 360 days after TCRalphabeta/CD19-depleted stem cell transplant. Here the CDR3 reads CASSPSRTSTDTQYF. CDR3 sequence (DNA): TGTGCCAGCAGTCCTAGTAGGACTAGCACAGATACGCAGTATTTT.